This record concerns one T cell receptor (beta chain) sequence. The data are from a study of T cell responses to AZD1222 COVID-19 vaccine. TCRdb's table, derived via immunoSEQ multiplex PCR, lists solely in-frame clones and lacks some. The sample consists of hundreds of thousands of clones, 85% to 95% of them appearing once. V was pared by 8 bases and J by 0 bases, with 9 bases of the junction left unmatched. The CDR3 sequence is 15 residues long. Per the germline V gene, CDR1 is SNHLY and CDR2 is FYNNEI. The gene calls are TRBV2 and TRBJ1-2; 7 bases agree with TRBD1. The receptor was isolated from an adult in good health. Sequencing used peripheral blood, obtained on day 0 of MenACWY control vaccination. CDR3 nucleotides: TGTGCCAGCCTTAAGGGGACAGTCTCTAACTATGGCTACACCTTC. Protein product: CASLKGTVSNYGYTF.